This T cell receptor (beta chain) appears in the sequencing data of a study of regulatory T cells in long-lasting Graves disease (dated by TCRdb to about 2021). For the wider study: Newly diagnosed Graves' disease patients had taken antithyroid drugs for less than 3 months. A total of roughly 35 samples were covered by TCR sequencing, comprising some 13 persistent and about 20 newly diagnosed Graves' disease patients. The study took place in China and was registered as a clinical trial. Persistent Graves' disease patients were compared with newly diagnosed Graves' disease patients by peripheral blood TCR sequencing and RNA sequencing.

The receptor library was made with multiplex PCR. Reads for this sample came from an Illumina HiSeq 4000. To build TCR beta libraries, CDR3 regions were amplified by Arm-PCR using iRepertoire HTBI primers. PCR products were gel purified before sequencing. Under the source paper's analysis protocol: Gene usage analysis of CDR3 amino acid clonotypes relied on the 55 to 80 TRBV and 14 TRBJ segments identified across samples. COPE and FqMerger were used to merge filtered high-quality paired reads into contigs. BLAST was used to align contigs to IMGT TRBV, TRBD and TRBJ reference genes, and CDR3 was defined according to IMGT. Any clonotype with a frequency above 0.1% was classified as a highly expanded clone. Repertoire diversity was measured by Shannon entropy, and V-J evenness by the Gini coefficient. A clonotype found in more than one individual was treated as public. The raw public reads went through TCRdb reprocessing: fastp at Q25, MiXCR clone calling, in-frame beta chains kept. Each record represents a unique CDR3 protein, reported with the most common genes and DNA among its rows. The V and J calls reflect TCRdb's pipeline rather than the authors' work. Here the sample has some 490,000 distinct CDR3 sequences; around 12% occur a single time. Of the sample, 8% to 10% is held by the ten largest clones.

V is clipped by 8 bases and J by 0 bases, and the sequence between their germline boundaries is 13 bases long. Taken from the germline V gene (reference sequence), the CDR1 and CDR2 loops are DFQATT and SNEGSKA. The CDR3 spans 13 residues, from the cysteine through the phenylalanine. The entry retains the CDR3 DNA only, 39 bases that are in frame from base 1. Study-level results and caveats: Sequencing and analysis were restricted to the TCR beta chain. The study examined only peripheral blood because the primary lesion, thyroid tissue, could not be accessed. Persistent Graves' disease patients showed lower TCR Shannon entropy and fewer highly expanded clones than newly diagnosed patients, suggesting clonal expansion. Patients with persistent disease shared more public clonotypes (around 2,500) than newly diagnosed patients did (about 1,000). The small sample size was acknowledged by the authors as a limitation that may reduce accuracy. TRBV28, TRBJ1-2 and TRBJ2-5 were preferentially used in persistent disease, while TRBV20-1 and TRBJ2-1 were favored in newly diagnosed disease.

At least ten counts were recorded for this clonotype. What this receptor recognizes is not known. Base qualities are not recorded, but no much larger clone differs from it by a single base. The sample's time point label, in plain terms: newly diagnosed GD, antithyroid drugs for less than 3 months. For both TCR sequencing and RNA sequencing, RNA was extracted from PBMCs in TRIzol. Graves' disease was diagnosed according to American Thyroid Association guidelines. The patients came from an endocrinology department in Xi'an, China. Each patient gave roughly 10 milliliters of peripheral blood, collected in an EDTA anticoagulant tube. Ficoll Paque Plus density gradient separation was used to isolate PBMCs, and no further T cell sorting was performed. RNA quality was checked with an Agilent 2100 Bioanalyzer and agarose gel, and concentration with a NanoDrop 2000. This sample also appeared in a second study, on T cells in Graves' hyperthyroidism and ophthalmopathy. The second study, in turn, reports: A patient counted as having stable Graves' hyperthyroidism if no progression to ophthalmopathy occurred over 18 months of follow-up. The hyperthyroidism patients were between 18 and 65 years old and newly diagnosed, with a disease duration of less than 2 months. Patients with uncontrolled infections, other autoimmune diseases, pregnancy or lactation were excluded. Clinical symptoms, serum thyroxine and TRAb, thyroid ultrasound, and orbital computed tomography formed the basis for the diagnoses. For the first round of RT-PCR on the TCR CDR3, the HTBI primer set was used together with the Qiagen OneStep RT-PCR kit. Most expanded thyroid clonotypes (frequency above 0.001) were also detected in blood, suggesting blood repertoires may reflect thyroid immune responses. Ophthalmopathy was separated from stable hyperthyroidism by a 13 V-J signature model, with about 86% sensitivity and about 81% specificity obtained in cross-validation and 80%/75% obtained in testing. In validation, the model predicted progression to ophthalmopathy a median of approximately 6.3 months before onset, with around 70% sensitivity and about 72% specificity. TCR V-J signatures able to tell the groups apart were searched for in a discovery cohort of 90 to 100 patients, of whom around 43 had Graves' ophthalmopathy and some 60 had stable Graves' hyperthyroidism. An independent validation cohort of around 20 hyperthyroidism patients and roughly 16 patients who later progressed to ophthalmopathy tested prospective prediction of ophthalmopathy. The 100 or so discovery patients were randomly split 7:3 into training and test sets. In several Graves' hyperthyroidism patients, the study also compared T-cell repertoires from thyroid tissue with T-cell repertoires from blood. After sampling, hyperthyroidism patients received methimazole starting at 30 mg daily, and ophthalmopathy patients received high-dose intravenous methylprednisolone. A second multiplex PCR round built the libraries, followed by size selection and purification. Paired-end sequencing of the libraries was performed with 100 bp reads on an Illumina HiSeq2000. SOAPnuke was used to process the raw data, throwing out any read that contained adapters or uncalled bases, had a mean Phred below 15, or lacked an exact constant-primer or identifier match. High-quality paired reads were merged with COPE v1.2.5, and unique nucleotide sequences were defined as clonotypes. MiTCR v1.1 was used to align the clonotypes against IMGT TRBV, TRBD and TRBJ reference segments. Only V-J combinations with frequency above 0.0001, covering approximately 99% of repertoires, were analysed. A TCS score was defined as the ratio between F50 (clonal expansion) and ExV (chaos), using BLOSUM62-based TCRdist between CDR3 peptides within each V-J. Welch's t-statistics and random forest reduced fewer than 600 V-J features to 13, which were used in a naive Bayes classifier (R e1071). Sample size was not statistically predetermined, and investigators were not blinded to group allocation. The paper describes TCR Vbeta CDR3 sequencing of 135 peripheral blood samples, made up of 43 ophthalmopathy patients, around 78 hyperthyroidism patients and 17 progressor patients.

The sequence was obtained from a woman aged 30 to 39 with Graves disease. Donor details come from another sample of the same person, matched by shared clones. The chain is assembled from TRBV20-1 and TRBJ1-1; TRBD1 might be the D gene, on 5 matching bases. The material was peripheral blood mononuclear cells (PBMCs), obtained at new diagnosis, from a patient treated with antithyroid drugs. At the DNA level, the sequence is TGCAGTTCCTCCGCGGACATGAACACTGAAGCTTTCTTT. It codes for CSSSADMNTEAFF.